This T cell receptor beta chain came from a study of cytomegalovirus exposure and HLA in healthy donors. Looking at the study overall: Roughly 80 million unique TCRs from HLA-typed donors made up an early data release.

Points from the study as a whole: Rare sequences made up most TCRs, while some public TCRs were found in many donors.

Healthy bone marrow donors formed the donor group. Concerning this clone itself: No antigen is known for it. The junction and the germline gene differ at one end; a read error may be behind it.

The CDR3 totals 13 residues. Per the germline V gene, CDR1 is PRHDT and CDR2 is FYEKMQ (reference sequence). A multiplex PCR was run with 60 Vbeta primers and 13 Jbeta primers. The data were produced by immunoSEQ multiplex PCR, yet TCRdb's version contains in-frame clones alone and is incomplete. The sample yields about 110,000 clones, of which the top ten take up roughly 3.5%. The source of this sequence is a man aged 18 to 30 in good health and CMV-seronegative. Source material: PBMCs. The chain combines TRBV13 with TRBJ1-2, with D unresolved. CDR3: CASSLLPNYGHTF. The DNA for the CDR3 is TGTGCCAGCAGCTTACTCCCAAACTATGGCCACACCTTC. Based on the CDR3 plus reference TRBV13 and TRBJ1-2, the full variable domain is AAGVIQSPRHLIKEKRETATLKCYPIPRHDTVYWYQQGPGQDPQFLISFYEKMQSDKGSIPDRFSAQQFSDYHSELNMSSLELGDSALYFCASSLLPNYGHTFGSGTRLTVV.